This T cell receptor beta chain stems from a study of regulatory T cells in long-lasting Graves disease. Germline CDR1 SGHTA, CDR2 FQGTGA. This CDR3 region has 14 residues. Time point: persistent/refractory GD, antithyroid drugs over 5 years with positive TRAb. PBMC-extracted RNA yielded the TCR library. This clonotype has a handful of counts. With iRepertoire HTBI primers and Arm-PCR of CDR3 regions, TCR beta libraries were built. MiXCR, applied by TCRdb to the multiplex PCR reads, yields one record per CDR3 protein. The repertoire holds hundreds of thousands of distinct CDR3 sequences, with 20% to 25% as singletons.

Source: peripheral blood mononuclear cells (PBMCs), taken when the disease was refractory, from a patient treated with antithyroid drugs. The clonotype comes from a female donor with Graves disease. This chain connects TRBV7-3 to TRBJ1-3; D not resolved. This CDR3 reads CALTQQVPGNTIYF. As DNA, the CDR3 is TGTGCGCTTACCCAACAAGTCCCTGGAAACACCATATATTTT. Full variable domain (missing parts from reference TRBV7-3 and TRBJ1-3): GAGVSQTPSNKVTEKGKYVELRCDPISGHTALYWYRQSLGQGPEFLIYFQGTGAADDSGLPNDRFFAVRPEGSVSTLKIQRTERGDSAVYLCALTQQVPGNTIYFGEGSWLTVV.